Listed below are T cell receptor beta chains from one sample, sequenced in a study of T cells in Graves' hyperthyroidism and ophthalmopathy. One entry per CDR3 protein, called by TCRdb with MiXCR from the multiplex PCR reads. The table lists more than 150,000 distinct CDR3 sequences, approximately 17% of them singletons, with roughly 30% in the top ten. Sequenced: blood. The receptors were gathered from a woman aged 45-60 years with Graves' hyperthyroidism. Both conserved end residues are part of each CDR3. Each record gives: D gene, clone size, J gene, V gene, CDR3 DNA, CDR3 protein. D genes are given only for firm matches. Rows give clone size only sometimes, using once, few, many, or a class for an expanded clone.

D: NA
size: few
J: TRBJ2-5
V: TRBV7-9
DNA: TGTGCCAGCAGCTTAATGGGGGCCCAGTACTTC
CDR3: CASSLMGAQYF

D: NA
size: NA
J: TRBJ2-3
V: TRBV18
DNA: TGTGCCAGCTCACCTGGGGTGGGGAGCACAGATACGCAGTATTTT
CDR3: CASSPGVGSTDTQYF

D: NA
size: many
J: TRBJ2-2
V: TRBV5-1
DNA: TGCGCCAGCAGCTTGGCCACGGGGGCGAAGACCGGGGAGCTGTTTTTT
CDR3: CASSLATGAKTGELFF

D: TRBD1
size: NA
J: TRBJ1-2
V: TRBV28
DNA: TGTGCCAGCAGACCACCACCGGGACAGGGTAACTATGGCTACACCTTC
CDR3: CASRPPPGQGNYGYTF

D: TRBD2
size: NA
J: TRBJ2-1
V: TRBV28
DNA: TGTGCCAGCACCCTAGCGGGAGGGAACAATGAGCAGTTCTTC
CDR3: CASTLAGGNNEQFF

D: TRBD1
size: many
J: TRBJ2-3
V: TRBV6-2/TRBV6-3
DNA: TGTGCCAGCAGTTACCCCGGGACAGGGCTTACAGATACGCAGTATTTT
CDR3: CASSYPGTGLTDTQYF

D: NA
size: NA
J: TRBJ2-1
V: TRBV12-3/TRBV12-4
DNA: TGTGCCAGCAGTCCGACTCGGTACAATGAGCAGTTCTTC
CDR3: CASSPTRYNEQFF

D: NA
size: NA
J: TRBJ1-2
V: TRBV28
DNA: TGTGCCAGCAGCCGATCAGGGGTATATGGCTACACCTTC
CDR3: CASSRSGVYGYTF

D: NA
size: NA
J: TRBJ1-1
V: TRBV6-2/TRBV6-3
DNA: TGTGCCAGCAGTTACTCGCTTTTGGGTCAAGCTTTCTTT
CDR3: CASSYSLLGQAFF

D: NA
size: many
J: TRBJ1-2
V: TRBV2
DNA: TGTGCCAGCAGTGAAGGGGACTTCTCCTATGGCTACACCTTC
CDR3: CASSEGDFSYGYTF

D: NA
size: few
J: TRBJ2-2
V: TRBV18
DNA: TGTGCCAGCTCACGTGATGTGGTCACCGGGGAGCTGTTTTTT
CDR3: CASSRDVVTGELFF

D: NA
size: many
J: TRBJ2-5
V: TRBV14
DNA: TGTGCCAGCAGCCAAAAAAAGGTCTTAGGCAGAAGAGAGACCCAGTACTTC
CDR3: CASSQKKVLGRRETQYF

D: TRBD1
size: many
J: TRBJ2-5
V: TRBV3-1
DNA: TGTGCCAGCAGCCACGCGGTTGACAGGGTCACAGAGACCCAGTACTTC
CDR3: CASSHAVDRVTETQYF

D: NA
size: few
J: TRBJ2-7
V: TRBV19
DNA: TGTGCCAGTAGTATTGAAGGCAGGGGCGGCGAGCAGTACTTC
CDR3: CASSIEGRGGEQYF